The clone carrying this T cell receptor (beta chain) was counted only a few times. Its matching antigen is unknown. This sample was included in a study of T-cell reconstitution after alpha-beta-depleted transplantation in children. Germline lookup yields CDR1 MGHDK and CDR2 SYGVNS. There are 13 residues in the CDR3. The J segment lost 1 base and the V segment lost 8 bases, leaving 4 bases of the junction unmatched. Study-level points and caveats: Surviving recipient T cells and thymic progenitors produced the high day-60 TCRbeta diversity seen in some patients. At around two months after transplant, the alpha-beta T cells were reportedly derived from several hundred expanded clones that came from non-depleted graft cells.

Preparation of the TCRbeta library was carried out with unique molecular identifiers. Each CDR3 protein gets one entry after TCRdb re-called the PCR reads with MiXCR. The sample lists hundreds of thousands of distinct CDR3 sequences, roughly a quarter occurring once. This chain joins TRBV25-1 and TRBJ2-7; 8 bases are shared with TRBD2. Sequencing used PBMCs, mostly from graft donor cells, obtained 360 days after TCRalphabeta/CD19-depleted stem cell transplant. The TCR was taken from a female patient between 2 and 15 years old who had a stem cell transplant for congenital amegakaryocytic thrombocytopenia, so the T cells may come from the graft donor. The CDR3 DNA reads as TGTGCCAGCCTCGGGAGGGAATCCTACGAGCAGTACTTC. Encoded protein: CASLGRESYEQYF.